These T cell receptor beta chains were read from a single sample in a study of blood T cell repertoires in COVID-19. Measured with immunoSEQ multiplex PCR; TCRdb has only the in-frame clones, and not every one. The sample lists hundreds of thousands of clones, approximately 90% seen once, with approximately 4.1% in the top ten. The sample taken for sequencing was PBMCs or T cells enriched from blood (not recorded which). The receptors stem from a woman in her 30s who had recovered from COVID-19. Both conserved end residues are part of each CDR3. The D gene is left open where the match is weak. The size of a clone is reported for some rows only, either as once, few or many, or as a class for expanded clones.

TRBJ2-3 NA NA TRBV27 TGTGCCAACAGAGAACGACAGCGTGTAACGGATACGCAGTATTTT CANRERQRVTDTQYF
TRBJ1-2 NA NA TRBV7-2 TGTGCCAGCAGCTTAAATTTAGGGAGTGGGGTTGGCTACACCTTC CASSLNLGSGVGYTF
TRBJ1-2 NA NA TRBV7-9 TGTGCTCTTGGGAGGGGGGGATTTAACTATGGCTACACCTTC CALGRGGFNYGYTF
TRBJ1-2 NA NA TRBV7-2 TGTGCCAGCAGCCAGGGACTCTATGGCTACACCTTC CASSQGLYGYTF
TRBJ2-5 TRBD1 NA TRBV24-1 TGTGCCACCAGTGATAGGGACAGGGGACACCAAGAGACCCAGTACTTC CATSDRDRGHQETQYF
TRBJ2-2 TRBD1 NA TRBV6-5 TGTGCCAGCAGCCCCGACAGGGGACGGACCGGGGAGCTGTTTTTT CASSPDRGRTGELFF
TRBJ1-1 NA NA TRBV28 TGTGCCAGCAGAGACGGAGCCGCTGTGAACACTGAAGCTTTCTTT CASRDGAAVNTEAFF
TRBJ2-7 TRBD2 NA TRBV23-1 TGCGCCAGCCCCACGCCGGGGACTATGGCCTACGAGCAGTACTTC CASPTPGTMAYEQYF
TRBJ2-7 NA once TRBV29-1 TGCAGCGTTGAAGACCCACCAACTAAGTACTTC CSVEDPPTKYF
TRBJ2-7 NA NA TRBV28 TGTGCCAGCAGAGTAATCGGGATAGAGAGCTCCTACGAGCAGTACTTC CASRVIGIESSYEQYF
TRBJ2-2 NA once TRBV3-1/TRBV3-2 TGTGCCAGCAGCCCTCGAGCGGGACAACGCGACACCGGGGAGCTGTTTTTT CASSPRAGQRDTGELFF
TRBJ2-1 NA NA TRBV7-2 TGTGCCAGCAGCTTCAGCGGACCCTCCTACAATGAGCAGTTCTTC CASSFSGPSYNEQFF
TRBJ1-4 NA NA TRBV7-2 TGTGCCAGCAGCTCCACCCCTAATAGAGAAAAACTGTTTTTT CASSSTPNREKLFF
TRBJ2-1 NA NA TRBV11-2 TGTGCCAGCAGCTTAGGGGGAGGGGGACATACCGAGCAGTTCTTC CASSLGGGGHTEQFF
TRBJ2-7 NA NA TRBV24-1 TGTGCCACCAGCCGAACCGGGACTCCGGACGAGCAGTACTTC CATSRTGTPDEQYF
TRBJ1-5 TRBD1 NA TRBV27 TGTGCCAGCAGAACATTCAGGGGGCCGTCAGGTCAGCCCCAGCATTTT CASRTFRGPSGQPQHF
TRBJ1-1 NA NA TRBV28 TGTGCCAGCCCACCAGGCACTGAAGCTTTCTTT CASPPGTEAFF
TRBJ2-7 TRBD2 NA TRBV7-2 TGTGCCAGCAGCTTAGGACTAGCGGGGCTCTACGAGCAGTACTTC CASSLGLAGLYEQYF
TRBJ1-1 NA NA TRBV6-5 TGTGCCAGCAGTTACCAGGGGACCACGAACACTGAAGCTTTCTTT CASSYQGTTNTEAFF
TRBJ1-1 TRBD1 NA TRBV5-6 TGTGCCAGCAGCTTAGCCCCAGGGGGGAACACTGAAGCTTTCTTT CASSLAPGGNTEAFF
TRBJ2-7 NA NA TRBV2 TGTGCCAGCTGCGACAGCTCCTACGAGCAGTACTTC CASCDSSYEQYF
TRBJ2-2 NA NA TRBV5-1 TGCGCCAGCAGCGCAGTGTCCCCGAACACCGGGGAGCTGTTTTTT CASSAVSPNTGELFF
TRBJ1-1 NA NA TRBV19 TGTGCCAGTAGTAAAAGGAGCATGAACACTGAAGCTTTCTTT CASSKRSMNTEAFF
TRBJ2-5 NA NA TRBV2 TGTGCCAGCAGCCAACTAGGACGGGCGTTAGAGACCCAGTACTTC CASSQLGRALETQYF
TRBJ1-6 NA NA TRBV28 TGTGCCAGCGGTGCGGGGAATTCACCCCTCCACTTT CASGAGNSPLHF
TRBJ2-1 TRBD2 NA TRBV6-5 TGTGCCAGCAGTACGTGGCCCCCGGGACTAGTCCAGTTCTTC CASSTWPPGLVQFF
TRBJ1-2 NA once TRBV2 TGTGCCAGCAGTGTCGGCGGGGGGGGCGGCTACACCTTC CASSVGGGGGYTF
TRBJ2-1 TRBD2 NA TRBV19 TGTGCCAGTAGGTGGAATAGCGGGAGCCCCTACAATGAGCAGTTCTTC CASRWNSGSPYNEQFF
TRBJ2-1 TRBD2 NA TRBV5-1 TGCGCCAGCAGCTTTCGCGGAACCGGGACTAGCGGCAATGAGCAGTTCTTC CASSFRGTGTSGNEQFF
TRBJ1-5 TRBD1 NA TRBV18 TGTGCCAGCTCACCTGGAGGGACAGAGGGCCAGCCCCAGCATTTT CASSPGGTEGQPQHF
TRBJ2-1 TRBD2 NA TRBV18 TGTGCCAGCTCACAAAGGACTAGCGTCAGCTCCTACAATGAGCAGTTCTTC CASSQRTSVSSYNEQFF
TRBJ1-2 NA NA TRBV12-2 TGTGCAAGTCGCTTCCACGTCTGGGACAGGGATGATGATGGCTACACCTTC CASRFHVWDRDDDGYTF
TRBJ2-7 TRBD1 NA TRBV19 TGTGCCAGTAGTATAAATGGACAGGAATTCTCCTACGAGCAGTACTTC CASSINGQEFSYEQYF
TRBJ1-3 TRBD1 NA TRBV7-9 TGTGCCAGCAGCTCTACCCGACAGGGGGCGGGCGGAAACACCATATATTTT CASSSTRQGAGGNTIYF
TRBJ1-1 TRBD1 NA TRBV3-1/TRBV3-2 TGTGCCAGCAGCCAACCGGGACAGTATGGGCGGGGGGCTGAAGCTTTCTTT CASSQPGQYGRGAEAFF
TRBJ1-5 NA NA TRBV3-1/TRBV3-2 TGTGCCAGCAGCCCCCAGACAAATCAGCCCCAGCATTTT CASSPQTNQPQHF
TRBJ2-3 NA NA TRBV27 TGTGCCAGCAGTTTTGAGGGCAGGGGAACAGATACGCAGTATTTT CASSFEGRGTDTQYF
TRBJ2-1 TRBD2 NA TRBV7-7 TGTGCTAGCAGCTCCCGGGCGGGGGGCCCCTACAATGAGCAGTTCTTC CASSSRAGGPYNEQFF
TRBJ2-7 NA NA TRBV19 TGTGCCAGTTCTACGGGGAGATACTACGAGCAGTACTTC CASSTGRYYEQYF
TRBJ2-2 NA NA TRBV6-5 TGTGCCAGCAGTTTAAGAGGGACCGGGGAGCTGTTTTTT CASSLRGTGELFF
TRBJ1-2 TRBD1 NA TRBV29-1 TGCAGCCATTGGACAGGGGATATCCCTGGCTACACCTTC CSHWTGDIPGYTF
TRBJ1-3 NA NA TRBV30 TGTGCCTGGAGTAGGAGTAACACCATATATTTT CAWSRSNTIYF
TRBJ1-2 NA once TRBV30 TGTGCCTGGAGTGTACTCGGGACACTTGGCTACACCTTC CAWSVLGTLGYTF
TRBJ2-7 TRBD2 once TRBV4-2 TGTGCCAGCAGCCAAGATCTGGGCGGGAGTTCCTACGAGCAGTACTTC CASSQDLGGSSYEQYF
TRBJ2-1 TRBD2 NA TRBV2 TGTGCCAGCAGTGCTGGATCGGGGGGTATCCATGAGCAGTTCTTC CASSAGSGGIHEQFF
TRBJ2-1 TRBD2 NA TRBV19 TGTGCCAGTAGTTTATCCCCTAGCGGGAGGGCGCGGGAGCAGTTCTTC CASSLSPSGRAREQFF
TRBJ1-4 NA NA TRBV14 TGTGCCAGCAGCTCCAGGGTAGGGGCAACTAATGAAAAACTGTTTTTT CASSSRVGATNEKLFF
TRBJ2-7 NA NA TRBV28 TGTGCCAGCAGTTTAGCGGAGGGGACCTCCTACGAGCAGTACTTC CASSLAEGTSYEQYF
TRBJ1-5 NA NA TRBV30 TGTGCCTGGAATGGAGGGGCCAATCAGCCCCAGCATTTT CAWNGGANQPQHF
TRBJ2-2 TRBD1 NA TRBV28 TGTGCCACCGTCCGGGGACAGGGGAACACCGGGGAGCTGTTTTTT CATVRGQGNTGELFF
TRBJ1-1 TRBD1 NA TRBV5-1 TGCGCCAGCAGCTTGAGGGGACAGGGTTTGGACACTGAAGCTTTCTTT CASSLRGQGLDTEAFF
TRBJ2-3 NA NA TRBV23-1 TGCGCCAGCAGTCAAGCGCCCCCACCGGATTCAAGGGGAGATACGCAGTATTTT CASSQAPPPDSRGDTQYF